The T cell receptor (beta chain) under discussion was sequenced for a study of blood T cells in healthy people across ages. Comment on this clonotype: A single base separates this from a much larger clone, so it may be a read error.

Combining a sample-barcoded 5' primer with a J-beta primer mix, a second PCR ran for roughly 7 to 12 cycles. A template-switch adaptor that had 12 random nucleotides put a tag on each cDNA molecule. One entry per CDR3 protein results from TCRdb running MiXCR on the 5' RACE reads. Of 790,000 or so distinct CDR3 sequences listed, 35% to 50% are singletons. The CDR3 runs to 13 residues. Germline CDR1 and CDR2: SQVTM and ANQGSEA. The specimen sequenced was blood. This receptor was obtained from an elderly man in good health. The chain employs TRBV29-1 and TRBJ1-1; 7 bases fit TRBD1. CDR3 sequence (DNA): TGCAGCGTTACAGGGGCGGCGGACACTGAACCTTTCTTT. As protein: CSVTGAADTEPFF.